These 8 T cell receptor beta chains came from one sample sequenced in a study of regulatory and conventional T cells in RAG deficiency. Genomic DNA came from blood conventional CD4+ T cells gated CD25-low CD127-high. Using immunoSEQ multiplex PCR, the repertoire was profiled, and TCRdb retains in-frame clones only, with some absent. The table includes 30,000 to 40,000 clones, more than 75% detected once. These same records also appear under a second study, on regulatory T cells. That work states: The primer mix had 52 TRBV and 13 TRBJ primers.

Material: CD4+ effector T cells sorted from blood. The receptors stem from a human donor in good health.

In this sample, this clone turned up a few times. The V call is TRBV21-1, the J call TRBJ1-2; whether TRBD1, the table's D call, matches the DNA was not checked. TRBV21-1 is a pseudogene. This CDR3 is built from 12 residues. CDR3: CASIGQTYGYTF. The DNA of the CDR3 is TGTGCCAGCATAGGACAGACCTATGGCTACACCTTC.

The V gene is TRBV11-2, the J gene TRBJ2-3, with 8 nucleotides matching TRBD1. The V segment lost 4 bases and the J segment 1 base; nucleotides outside the gene matches: 1. Germline CDR1 is SGHAT and CDR2 is FQNNGV. The CDR3 length is 14 residues. The CDR3 DNA reads TGTGCCAGCAGCTCGGACAGGGGCACAGATACGCAGTATTTT. Translation: CASSSDRGTDTQYF.

The rearrangement links TRBV7-6 to TRBJ2-5, with 7 bases that match TRBD2. Germline V CDR1 and CDR2: SGHVS, FNYEAQ. The CDR3 consists of 15 residues. J lost 3 bases, V lost 1 base, and 5 bases had no gene match. The CDR3 DNA follows: TGTGCCAGCAGCTTAGTCGCTAGCGGAAAAGAGACCCAGTACTTC. Its translation is CASSLVASGKETQYF.

The chain links TRBV25-1 to TRBJ1-5; D gene uncertain. V was clipped by 4 bases and J by 0 bases, with 10 bases between them. Germline CDR1 is MGHDK and CDR2 is SYGVNS. The CDR3 extends over 15 amino acids. Here the CDR3 reads CASSGAGYSNQPQHF. The CDR3 DNA reads as TGTGCCAGCAGTGGGGCAGGTTATAGCAATCAGCCCCAGCATTTT.

The rearrangement links TRBV10-3 to TRBJ2-7; D perhaps matches TRBD2 (7 bases). Looked up from germline, CDR1 is ENHRY and CDR2 is SYGVKD. The V and J ends lost 3 bases and 4 bases respectively, with 19 bases between them. The CDR3 is 16 residues long. CDR3 DNA sequence: TGTGCCATCAGTGACCCTGGGGGGGCCGGGATTTACGAGCAGTACTTC. As protein: CAISDPGGAGIYEQYF.

The chain joins TRBV10-3 to TRBJ2-6; a possible D gene is TRBD1 (6 bases). V lost 2 bases and J 2 bases, leaving 7 bases between the germline ends. There are 15 residues in the CDR3. Germline CDR1 and CDR2: ENHRY and SYGVKD. CDR3 nucleotides: TGTGCCATCAGTGAGAGGGGGACTGGGGCCAACGTCCTGACTTTC. It yields the protein CAISERGTGANVLTF.

V is TRBV5-1 and J is TRBJ2-7, with D perhaps TRBD1 (8 bases). This CDR3 contains 13 residues. The germline V and J ends were trimmed by 7 bases and 2 bases, with 13 bases remaining between them. Germline-derived CDR1 and CDR2 are SGHRS and YFSETQ. CDR3 residues: CASRTGRAYEQYF. The CDR3, as DNA: TGCGCCAGCCGGACAGGGAGGGCCTACGAGCAGTACTTC.

This sequence joins TRBV6-6 and TRBJ2-3, with 12 positions matching TRBD1. This CDR3 contains 15 residues. Germline CDR1 is MNHNY and CDR2 is SVGAGI (reference sequence). V shed 4 bases, J shed 6 bases, and the junction held 5 bases outside the gene matches. CDR3 bases: TGTGCCAGCAGTTTCCGGGACAGGGGGCTTGATACGCAGTATTTT. Amino acids: CASSFRDRGLDTQYF.